The clone carrying this TCR beta chain came up a few times. Assay used: immunoSEQ multiplex PCR; TCRdb lists only in-frame clones, some missing. There are roughly 160,000 clones in the sample; about 80% occur only once, and approximately 10% lies in the top ten. The data stem from a study of blood T cell repertoires in COVID-19. The CDR3 totals 14 residues. Trimming removed 4 bases from V and 6 bases from J, with 15 bases in between. Per the germline V gene, CDR1 is SGHKS and CDR2 is YYEKEE (reference sequence). Specimen: peripheral blood. The TCR comes from a man between 65 and 85 years old with active or convalescent COVID-19. The chain combines TRBV5-5 with TRBJ2-3, with unresolved D. The CDR3 region has the DNA TGTGCCAGCAGCCCCCCGTTTCCCTCGGATACGCAGTATTTT. It is translated as CASSPPFPSDTQYF.